Included here is one T cell receptor (beta chain) sequence, with context. The target antigen is unknown. Tregs were sorted as CD4+CD25+CD127-/low cells. MiXCR was run by TCRdb on the 5' RACE reads, yielding one entry per CDR3 protein. The sample holds over 6,500 distinct CDR3 sequences; about three quarters are singletons and the top ten take roughly 4.5%. Germline lookup yields CDR1 DFQATT and CDR2 SNEGSKA (reference sequence). The V gene lost 2 bases and the J gene lost 5 bases, with 14 bases spanning the gap. The CDR3 length is 14 residues. Study-level findings and limits: Tumor memory CD4+ T cell TCR gene usage clustered with blood and lymph node memory CD4+ cells and lymph node naive CD4+ cells. Tumor-infiltrating Treg TCR alpha and beta sequences overlapped most with tumor naive CD4+ T cells, then blood naive.

This TCR was sampled from a female donor with breast cancer. This rearrangement joins TRBV20-1 to TRBJ2-3; D is unresolved. The sample was tumor-infiltrating Tregs sorted from the breast tumor. The CDR3: CSARTLADRDTQYF. The DNA for the CDR3 is TGCAGTGCTAGAACACTGGCAGATCGAGATACGCAGTATTTT.